Given below is one TCR beta chain in context. Its antigen remains unidentified. Genes here carry mouse names. Coverage ceases 1 residue before the CDR3 finishes, and the germline J gene fills in the end. Sequencing of TCRbeta CDR3 at survey depth gave sequences and template counts. The data were produced by immunoSEQ multiplex PCR, yet TCRdb's version contains in-frame clones alone and is incomplete. The table records 48,000 or so clones, roughly 73% of them present only once. This sample was taken from a study of tissue T cells after allogeneic stem cell transplantation. The CDR3 has 15 residues. The trim removed 0 bases at V and 0 bases at J, leaving 1 base unmatched. Germline-derived CDR1 and CDR2 are LGHNA and YNLKQL (reference sequence). Study-wide findings and caveats: TCR repertoires tracked anatomic similarity, regardless of disease or transplant status. Motif-based clustering found tissue-specific repertoire signatures shared across patients, though few clones were shared.

Sample: sorted cells pooled from one or two spleens. The J gene is TRBJ1-2, the V gene TRBV5, with 7 bases matching TRBD1. The source of this sequence is a pool of C57BL/6 mice in good health. The sequenced CDR3 bases are TGTGCCAGCAGCCAAGAGGGACAGACAAACTCCGACTACACC. It is translated as CASSQEGQTNSDYT. The full CDR3 protein reads CASSQEGQTNSDYTF.